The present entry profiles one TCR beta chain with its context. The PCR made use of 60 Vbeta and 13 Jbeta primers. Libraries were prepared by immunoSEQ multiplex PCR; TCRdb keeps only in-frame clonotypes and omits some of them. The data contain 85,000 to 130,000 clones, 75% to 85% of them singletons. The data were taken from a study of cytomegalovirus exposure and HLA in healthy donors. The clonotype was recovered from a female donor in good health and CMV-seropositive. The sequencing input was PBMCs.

DNA for the CDR3: TGTGCCAGCAGCTTAGCGCTATCGAGGGGGACTGAAGCTTTCTTT. Amino acids: CASSLALSRGTEAFF. The V and J genes are TRBV11-1 and TRBJ1-1, with a tentative D call TRBD1 (6 bases). CDR1 and CDR2 from the germline V gene are SGHAT and FQDESV (reference sequence). V was pared by 0 bases and J by 5 bases, with 13 bases between. The CDR3 runs 15 residues.